This passage covers 10 T cell receptor beta chains from one sample sequenced in a study of blood T cell repertoires in COVID-19. Produced via immunoSEQ multiplex PCR; TCRdb's table is partial and in-frame only. The data hold about 310,000 clones, with 80% to 90% observed a single time. Sequenced input: peripheral blood. Receptors originate from a man over 45 with active or convalescent COVID-19.

The chain couples TRBV18 to TRBJ2-4; tentative D call: TRBD2 (5 bases). This CDR3 has 13 residues. Trimming took 6 bases from V and 7 from J, leaving 13 bases between them. Germline V gene lookup returns CDR1 KGHSH and CDR2 LQKENI. For the CDR3, the DNA is TGTGCCAGCTCCCCCCCTGAGCGGAACATTCAGTACTTC. This encodes CASSPPERNIQYF.

The CDR3 sequence: CASSHRGTNEQFF. In DNA form, the CDR3 reads TGTGCCAGCAGCCACAGGGGTACCAATGAGCAGTTCTTC. V gene TRBV7-2 combines with J gene TRBJ2-1, with 7 bases fitting TRBD1. Trimming at V came to 5 bases and at J to 6 bases, leaving 4 bases not matched to a gene. The CDR3 totals 13 residues. Germline V lookup: CDR1 SGHTA, CDR2 FQGNSA.

The chain uses TRBV3-1 (or the pseudogene TRBV3-2) and TRBJ1-2; 7 bases match TRBD1. CDR1 LGHDT and CDR2 YNNKEL come from the germline V gene (reference sequence). The CDR3 runs to 13 residues. V shed 9 bases, J shed 4 bases, and the junction held 8 bases outside the gene matches. Written as DNA, the CDR3 is TGTGCCAGTCAACCCAGGGGGAGCTATGGCTACACCTTC. As protein: CASQPRGSYGYTF.

The rearrangement links TRBV6-5 to TRBJ2-7; the match to TRBD1 covers 9 bases. The CDR3 loop spans 14 amino acids. V lost 6 bases, J lost 5 bases, and 8 bases stayed unmatched. Germline V gives CDR1 MNHEY, CDR2 SVGAGI. As DNA, the CDR3 is TGTGCCAGCAGAACCGGGACAGGGCATCACGAGCAGTACTTC. Protein product: CASRTGTGHHEQYF.

V gene TRBV15 combines with J gene TRBJ2-7; perhaps TRBD1 as D (6 bases). The ends were cut back, 3 bases at V and 0 bases at J, with 18 bases in the middle. The germline V gene encodes CDR1 LNHNV and CDR2 YYDKDF (reference sequence). The CDR3 length is 17 residues. The CDR3 nucleotides read TGTGCCACCAGCAGGTTTCCCCCGGGACATAGCTCCTACGAGCAGTACTTC. The encoded protein is CATSRFPPGHSSYEQYF.

The rearrangement uses TRBV7-9 and TRBJ1-3, with 7 bases identical to TRBD1. CDR1 and CDR2 from the germline V gene are SEHNR and FQNEAQ (reference sequence). V lost 1 base to trimming and J lost 15 bases; unmatched junction nucleotides: 6. CDR3 length: 12 amino acids. DNA of the CDR3: TGTGCCAGCAGCTTAGACCGCACAGGGGAATATTTT. The encoded protein is CASSLDRTGEYF.

The genes are TRBV15 and TRBJ2-4; no definite D call. V dropped 1 base and J dropped 5 bases, with 9 bases sitting between them. The CDR3 sequence is 14 residues long. The germline gives CDR1 LNHNV, CDR2 YYDKDF (reference sequence). CDR3 sequence reads: CATSRATYQNIQYF. CDR3 in DNA: TGTGCCACCAGCAGAGCAACCTACCAAAACATTCAGTACTTC.

V usage is TRBV4-3 and J usage is TRBJ2-4, with a tentative D call TRBD2 (5 bases). V lost 0 bases and J 9 bases, leaving 15 bases between the germline ends. Germline CDR1 LGHNA, CDR2 YSLEER. The CDR3 contains 15 residues. The CDR3 sequence is CASSQEDFKAVIQYF. CDR3 coding DNA: TGCGCCAGCAGCCAAGAGGACTTCAAGGCGGTCATTCAGTACTTC.

The rearrangement uses TRBV7-9 and TRBJ2-5, with D uncertain. V was clipped by 1 base and J by 4 bases, with 7 bases between them. Germline V lookup: CDR1 SEHNR, CDR2 FQNEAQ (reference sequence). CDR3 length: 13 residues. Here the CDR3 reads CASSLVPLETQYF. CDR3 bases: TGTGCCAGCAGCTTAGTCCCGTTAGAGACCCAGTACTTC.

The J gene is TRBJ2-1, the V gene TRBV15, with D possibly TRBD2 on 6 matching bases. Trimming cost V 8 bases and J 5 bases, with 28 bases left between them. CDR1 LNHNV and CDR2 YYDKDF come from the germline V gene (reference sequence). This CDR3 is 18 amino acids long. The CDR3 spells CATAGSGGILRLDNEQFF. The DNA for the CDR3 is TGTGCCACCGCGGGATCGGGCGGGATCTTAAGGTTGGACAATGAGCAGTTCTTC.